This T cell receptor beta chain emerged from a study of blood T cell repertoires in COVID-19. As for the study in general: COVID-19 samples from acute and convalescent phases originated in the United States, Italy and Spain. Sample material is recorded as cDNA or gDNA derived from T cells, B-cell-depleted T cells, or PBMCs.

V dropped 7 bases and J dropped 0 bases, with 16 bases sitting between them. This CDR3 spans 16 amino acids. In germline, CDR1 is SEHNR, CDR2 FQNEAQ (reference sequence). Authors' methods: Reference gene primers were amplified, and this amplification served to estimate nucleated cell counts. This table comes from immunoSEQ multiplex PCR, and its TCRdb copy is limited to in-frame clones, with some not included. The V and J calls and clone size were taken over from that table, and D and trimming were inferred from the DNA. Of some 490,000 clones in the sample, 80% to 90% were seen once. The chain combines TRBV7-9 with TRBJ1-5; TRBD1 is a possible D gene (5 bases). The sequencing input was peripheral blood. The clonotype was recovered from a human donor in a cohort sampled during active COVID-19. The CDR3 DNA follows: TGTGCCAGCACCCTATGGGAGGGGTATAGCAATCAGCCCCAGCATTTT. Amino acid sequence: CASTLWEGYSNQPQHF.